The source of this T cell receptor beta chain is a study of T cell repertoires in aging, cancer and after chemotherapy. V was shortened by 0 bases and J by 0 bases, with 7 bases between the two germline ends. The CDR3 runs 14 residues. Germline V lookup: CDR1 SGHDT, CDR2 YYEEEE. Amplification of TCR beta used genomic DNA extracted from peripheral blood. A mixed TRB-A/B primer pool amplified rearranged TRB by multiplex touch-down PCR. TCRdb used MiXCR to reprocess the multiplex PCR reads, holding one entry per CDR3 protein. The sample includes about 9,800 distinct CDR3 sequences, roughly two fifths of them seen just once.

The chain carries TRBV5-6 and TRBJ2-7; D is undetermined. This clonotype was obtained from a human donor in good health. Sequenced material: blood. Written as DNA, the CDR3 is TGTGCCAGCAGCTTGGCCACAAACTCCTACGAGCAGTACTTC. It is translated as CASSLATNSYEQYF.